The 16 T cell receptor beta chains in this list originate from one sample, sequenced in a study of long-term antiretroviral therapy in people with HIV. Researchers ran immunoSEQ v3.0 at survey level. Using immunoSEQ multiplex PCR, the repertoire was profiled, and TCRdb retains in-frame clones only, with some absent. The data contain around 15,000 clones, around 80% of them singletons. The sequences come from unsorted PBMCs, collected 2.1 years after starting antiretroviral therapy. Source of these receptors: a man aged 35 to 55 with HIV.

The CDR3 bases are TGTGCCACCAGCAGAGATTCGCGTGAAGCTTTCTTT. Translation: CATSRDSREAFF. V is TRBV15 and J is TRBJ1-1; D ambiguous. V was cut by 0 bases and J by 7 bases, with 6 bases left in between. The CDR3 loop spans 12 amino acids. CDR1 LNHNV and CDR2 YYDKDF come from the germline V gene (reference sequence).

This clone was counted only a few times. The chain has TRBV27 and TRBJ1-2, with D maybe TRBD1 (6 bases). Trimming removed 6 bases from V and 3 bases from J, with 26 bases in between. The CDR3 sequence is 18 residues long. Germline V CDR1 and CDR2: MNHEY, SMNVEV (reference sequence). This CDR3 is CASSIRLATGPADYGYTF. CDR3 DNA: TGTGCCAGCAGCATTAGGCTCGCCACAGGGCCTGCAGACTATGGCTACACCTTC.

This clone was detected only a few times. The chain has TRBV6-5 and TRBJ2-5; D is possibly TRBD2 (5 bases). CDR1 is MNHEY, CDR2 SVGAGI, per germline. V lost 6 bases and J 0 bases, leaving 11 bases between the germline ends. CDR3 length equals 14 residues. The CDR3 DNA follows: TGTGCCAGCAGCAGAACGGGGAACCAAGAGACCCAGTACTTC. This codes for CASSRTGNQETQYF.

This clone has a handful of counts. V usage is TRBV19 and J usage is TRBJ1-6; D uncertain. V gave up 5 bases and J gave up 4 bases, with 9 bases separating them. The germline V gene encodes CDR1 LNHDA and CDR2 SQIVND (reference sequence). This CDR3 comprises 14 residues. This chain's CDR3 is CASSDRVYNSPLHF. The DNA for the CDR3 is TGTGCCAGTAGTGACCGGGTTTATAATTCACCCCTCCACTTT.

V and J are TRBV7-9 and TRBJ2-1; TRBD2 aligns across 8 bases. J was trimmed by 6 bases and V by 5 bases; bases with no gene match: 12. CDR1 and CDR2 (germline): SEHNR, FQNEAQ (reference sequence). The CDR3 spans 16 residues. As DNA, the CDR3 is TGTGCCAGCAGCCCGCTGGCGGGGGGACGGGGCAATGAGCAGTTCTTC. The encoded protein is CASSPLAGGRGNEQFF.

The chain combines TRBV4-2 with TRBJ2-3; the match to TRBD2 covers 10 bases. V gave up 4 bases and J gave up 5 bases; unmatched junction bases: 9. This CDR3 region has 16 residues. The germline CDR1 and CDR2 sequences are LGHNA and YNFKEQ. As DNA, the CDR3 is TGTGCCAGCAGCCCCCGAAGCGGGGGGGCGGGAGATACGCAGTATTTT. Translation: CASSPRSGGAGDTQYF.

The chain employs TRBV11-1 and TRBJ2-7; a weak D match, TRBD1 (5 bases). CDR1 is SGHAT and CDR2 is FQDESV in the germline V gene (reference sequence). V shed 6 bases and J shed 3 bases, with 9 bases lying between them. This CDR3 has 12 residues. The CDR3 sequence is CASSPQGYEQYF. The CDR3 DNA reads TGTGCCAGCAGTCCGCAGGGCTACGAGCAGTACTTC.

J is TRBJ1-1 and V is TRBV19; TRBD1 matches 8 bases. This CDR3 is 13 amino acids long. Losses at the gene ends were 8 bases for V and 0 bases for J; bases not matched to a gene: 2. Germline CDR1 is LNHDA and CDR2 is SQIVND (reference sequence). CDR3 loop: CASEDRVNTEAFF. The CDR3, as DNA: TGTGCCAGTGAGGACAGGGTGAACACTGAAGCTTTCTTT.

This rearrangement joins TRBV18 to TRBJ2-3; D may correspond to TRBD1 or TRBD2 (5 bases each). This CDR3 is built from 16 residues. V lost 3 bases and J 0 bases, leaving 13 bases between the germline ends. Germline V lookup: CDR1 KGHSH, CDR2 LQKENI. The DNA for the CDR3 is TGTGCCAGCTCACCCGGGACCAAGGGCAGCACAGATACGCAGTATTTT. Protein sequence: CASSPGTKGSTDTQYF.

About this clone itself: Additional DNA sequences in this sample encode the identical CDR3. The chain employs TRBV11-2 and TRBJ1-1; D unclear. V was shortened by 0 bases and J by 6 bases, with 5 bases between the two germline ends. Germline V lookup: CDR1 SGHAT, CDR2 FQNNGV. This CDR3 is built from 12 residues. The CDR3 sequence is CASSLDLSEAFF. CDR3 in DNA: TGTGCCAGCAGCTTAGATTTGTCTGAAGCTTTCTTT. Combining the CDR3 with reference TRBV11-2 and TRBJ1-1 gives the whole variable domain EAGVAQSPRYKIIEKRQSVAFWCNPISGHATLYWYQQILGQGPKLLIQFQNNGVVDDSQLPKDRFSAERLKGVDSTLKIQPAKLEDSAVYLCASSLDLSEAFFGQGTRLTVV.

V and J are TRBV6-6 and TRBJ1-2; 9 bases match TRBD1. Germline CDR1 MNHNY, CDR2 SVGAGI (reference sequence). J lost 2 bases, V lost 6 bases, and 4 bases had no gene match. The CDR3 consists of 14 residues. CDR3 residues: CASSPGTGNYGYTF. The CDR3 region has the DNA TGTGCCAGCAGCCCCGGGACAGGGAACTATGGCTACACCTTC.

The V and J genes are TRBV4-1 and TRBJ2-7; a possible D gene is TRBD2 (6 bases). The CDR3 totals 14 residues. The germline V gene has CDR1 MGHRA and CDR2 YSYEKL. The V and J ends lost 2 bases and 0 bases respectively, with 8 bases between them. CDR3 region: CASSQTSFSYEQYF. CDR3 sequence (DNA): TGCGCCAGCAGCCAAACTAGCTTCTCCTACGAGCAGTACTTC.

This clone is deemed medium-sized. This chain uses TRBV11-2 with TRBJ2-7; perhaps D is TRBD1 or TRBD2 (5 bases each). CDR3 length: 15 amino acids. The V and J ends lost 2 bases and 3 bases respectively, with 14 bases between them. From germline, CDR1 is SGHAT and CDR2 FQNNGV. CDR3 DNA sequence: TGTGCCAGCAGCTTAAGGTTGTGGGACGTCTACGAGCAGTACTTC. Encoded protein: CASSLRLWDVYEQYF.

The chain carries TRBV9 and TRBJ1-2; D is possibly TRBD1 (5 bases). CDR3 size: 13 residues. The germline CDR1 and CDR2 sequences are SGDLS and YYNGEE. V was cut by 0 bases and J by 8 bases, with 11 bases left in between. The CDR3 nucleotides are TGTGCCAGCAGCGTAGACAGGATCGGAGGCTACACCTTC. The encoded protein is CASSVDRIGGYTF.

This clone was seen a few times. CDR3 in DNA: TGCGCCAGCACTTGGGACGCCTCTGGAAACACCATATATTTT. Translating gives CASTWDASGNTIYF. This sequence joins TRBV5-1 and TRBJ1-3; weak D call: TRBD1 (5 bases). The CDR3 extends over 14 amino acids. CDR1 SGHRS and CDR2 YFSETQ come from the germline V gene. The V and J ends lost 6 bases and 0 bases respectively, with 10 bases between them.

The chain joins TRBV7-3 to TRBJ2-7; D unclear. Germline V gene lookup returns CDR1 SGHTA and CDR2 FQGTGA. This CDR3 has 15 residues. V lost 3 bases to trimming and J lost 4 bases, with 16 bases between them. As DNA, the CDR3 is TGTGCCAGCAGCTTCCTCGGGCAAAGAAAATACGAGCAGTACTTC. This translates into CASSFLGQRKYEQYF.